A few counts support the clone carrying this T cell receptor (beta chain). Its target is not known. Assay: immunoSEQ multiplex PCR; the TCRdb copy retains only in-frame clones and omits some. The profile shows roughly 51,000 clones, roughly 57% of them singletons. CDR3 size: 14 residues. Per germline, CDR1 SGDLS and CDR2 YYNGEE. V shed 4 bases and J shed 6 bases, with 16 bases lying between them. This specimen comes from a study of cytotoxic CD8 clonotypes in ibrutinib-treated CLL. Study-wide background: Following a median approximately 12 months of treatment, with a range of 6 to 36, response samples were taken.

Whole-study findings and limits: Baseline levels of clonality went above those of age-matched healthy donors and moved with circulating CD8+ T-cell counts. Clonality showed a rise at ibrutinib response that reversed toward baseline at progression.

Sequences were derived from PBMCs, sampled after 12 months of ibrutinib treatment. The clonotype originates from a human donor with chronic lymphocytic leukemia. The chain carries TRBV9 and TRBJ1-2, with unresolved D. The CDR3 nucleotides read TGTGCCAGCAGCCGCCTTGCGGGTCTCGATGGCTACACCTTC. Translated, it gives CASSRLAGLDGYTF. The whole variable domain, filled in from reference TRBV9 and TRBJ1-2, reads DSGVTQTPKHLITATGQRVTLRCSPRSGDLSVYWYQQSLDQGLQFLIQYYNGEERAKGNILERFSAQQFPDLHSELNLSSLELGDSALYFCASSRLAGLDGYTFGSGTRLTVV.